The 23 T cell receptor beta chains in this list originate from one sample, sequenced in a study of early T cells in non-severe SARS-CoV-2 infection. TCRdb independently ran MiXCR on the 5' RACE reads; one entry per CDR3 protein. The table lists 85,000 to 90,000 distinct CDR3 sequences, around 14% of them singletons. Input material: whole blood. The receptors were gathered from an adult who was a healthcare worker with PCR-confirmed SARS-CoV-2 infection or an uninfected control (not recorded which).

The chain combines TRBV6-5 with TRBJ1-3; possibly TRBD1 for D (6 bases). V was clipped by 6 bases and J by 0 bases, with 12 bases between them. The germline V gene encodes CDR1 MNHEY and CDR2 SVGAGI. The CDR3 runs to 15 residues. CDR3 sequence (DNA): TGTGCCAGCAGGACTGACAGGTTCTCTGGAAACACCATATATTTT. Its protein is CASRTDRFSGNTIYF.

This clonotype was seen more than once but under ten times. The chain combines TRBV5-4 with TRBJ2-5, with D perhaps given as TRBD1 or TRBD2 (6 bases each). The CDR3 totals 12 residues. Germline assignment: CDR1 SGHNT and CDR2 YYREEE (reference sequence). The V end lost 0 bases, the J end lost 8 bases, and 8 bases lay between the germline ends. The CDR3 DNA reads as TGTGCCAGCAGCTTGGACGGGGGCACCCAGTACTTC. It yields the protein CASSLDGGTQYF.

The table lists this clonotype with many counts. The chain recombines TRBV20-1 with TRBJ2-1; the D is unclear. V lost 1 base and J 3 bases, leaving 1 base between the germline ends. Germline CDR1 is DFQATT and CDR2 is SNEGSKA (reference sequence). CDR3 length equals 11 residues. The CDR3 nucleotides are TGCAGTGCTAGAGTCTACAATGAGCAGTTCTTC. Its translation: CSARVYNEQFF.

This clonotype appeared many times. This chain connects TRBV27 to TRBJ2-1; D is undetermined. CDR3 size: 14 residues. V was clipped by 0 bases and J by 7 bases, with 10 bases between them. Per germline, CDR1 MNHEY and CDR2 SMNVEV (reference sequence). The CDR3 DNA sequence: TGTGCCAGCAGTTTATCGCGGCTTAGGAATGAGCAGTTCTTC. It codes for CASSLSRLRNEQFF.

There are a few counts of this clonotype. V usage is TRBV12-3 or TRBV12-4 and J usage is TRBJ2-2; 10 positions match TRBD2. The CDR3 is made up of 17 amino acids. Trimming took 4 bases from V and 1 from J; bases not matched to a gene: 6. The CDR3 here is CASSWDGLAVNTGELFF. The DNA for the CDR3 is TGTGCCAGCAGTTGGGACGGACTAGCGGTGAACACCGGGGAGCTGTTTTTT.

V gene TRBV9 combines with J gene TRBJ1-2, with D perhaps TRBD1 (5 bases). V lost 0 bases to trimming and J lost 6 bases, with 6 bases between them. Germline lookup yields CDR1 SGDLS and CDR2 YYNGEE. The CDR3 is 12 residues long. CDR3 coding DNA: TGTGCCAGCAGCGTAGTCAGGGATGGCTACACCTTC. Translated: CASSVVRDGYTF.

The chain couples TRBV10-2 to TRBJ1-3; maybe TRBD1 (6 bases). This CDR3 has 11 residues. The germline V gene has CDR1 WSHSY and CDR2 SAAADI. Trimming cost V 5 bases and J 7 bases, with 6 bases left between them. CDR3 sequence: CASSQGNTIYF. CDR3 coding DNA: TGCGCCAGCAGTCAGGGGAACACCATATATTTT.

This clonotype was detected ten times or more. The chain is built from TRBV20-1 and TRBJ1-2, with D possibly being TRBD1 (6 bases). The CDR3 has 15 residues. V was cut by 7 bases and J by 0 bases, with 18 bases left in between. Germline CDR1 DFQATT, CDR2 SNEGSKA (reference sequence). The CDR3 protein is CSVSPETGSNYGYTF. DNA of the CDR3: TGCAGTGTGTCGCCCGAGACAGGATCTAACTATGGCTACACCTTC.

The J gene is TRBJ1-6, the V gene TRBV28; possible D gene TRBD1, 6 bases. The CDR3 length is 14 residues. CDR1 and CDR2 from the germline V gene are MDHEN and SYDVKM. V lost 10 bases, J lost 7 bases, and 17 bases lay in between. The CDR3 sequence is CAIFEGGQNSPLHF. The CDR3 nucleotides are TGTGCCATCTTCGAGGGGGGGCAAAATTCACCCCTCCACTTT. The whole variable domain, filled in from reference TRBV28 and TRBJ1-6, reads DVKVTQSSRYLVKRTGEKVFLECVQDMDHENMFWYRQDPGLGLRLIYFSYDVKMKEKGDIPEGYSVSREKKERFSLILESASTNQTSMYLCAIFEGGQNSPLHFGNGTRLTVT.

The CDR3 nucleotides read TGCGCCAGCAGCTTGCCTGATAACGACAGGGCACGCACTGAAGCTTTCTTT. This codes for CASSLPDNDRARTEAFF. V and J are TRBV5-1 and TRBJ1-1; 7 positions match TRBD1. Unmatched junction bases numbered 13, after V lost 1 base and J lost 4 bases. Germline values: CDR1 SGHRS, CDR2 YFSETQ. The CDR3 is 17 residues long.

This rearrangement joins TRBV12-3 or TRBV12-4 to TRBJ1-6; 9 bases map to TRBD1. CDR3 length equals 13 residues. Trimming at V came to 6 bases and at J to 6 bases, leaving 0 bases not matched to a gene. This CDR3 is CASRDRGNSPLHF. The CDR3, as DNA: TGTGCCAGCAGGGACAGGGGTAATTCACCCCTCCACTTT.

This clonotype was observed a handful of times. The chain has TRBV5-6 and TRBJ1-1, with D unresolved. Per the germline V gene, CDR1 is SGHDT and CDR2 is YYEEEE. Trimming stripped 4 bases from V and 4 bases from J, with 5 bases between. The CDR3 runs 11 residues. The CDR3 sequence is CASSGPTEAFF. For the CDR3, the DNA is TGTGCCAGCAGCGGGCCCACTGAAGCTTTCTTT.

The table lists this clonotype with a few counts. V usage is TRBV5-1 and J usage is TRBJ2-6, with D uncertain. Trimming took 0 bases from V and 2 from J, leaving 3 bases between them. The CDR3 runs to 14 residues. Germline CDR1 SGHRS, CDR2 YFSETQ. As DNA, the CDR3 is TGCGCCAGCAGCTTGGTCCCTGGGGCCAACGTCCTGACTTTC. Residues: CASSLVPGANVLTF.

This CDR3 is CASRAGAQEQFF. CDR3 nucleotides: TGTGCCAGCAGGGCGGGAGCGCAAGAGCAGTTCTTC. The J gene is TRBJ2-1, the V gene TRBV27, with 7 bases lining up with TRBD2. CDR1 and CDR2 (germline): MNHEY, SMNVEV (reference sequence). The CDR3 runs 12 residues. V was pared by 6 bases and J by 10 bases, with 6 bases of the junction left unmatched.

The chain employs TRBV7-2 and TRBJ2-3; D gene ambiguous. The V end was cut by 1 base, the J end by 2 bases, with 10 bases between. Looked up from germline, CDR1 is SGHTA and CDR2 is FQGNSA. This CDR3 has 15 residues. The CDR3 sequence is CASSLVLLNTDTQYF. CDR3 sequence (DNA): TGTGCCAGCAGCTTAGTTTTACTCAACACAGATACGCAGTATTTT.

The chain combines TRBV25-1 with TRBJ2-5; 8 bases line up with TRBD2. This CDR3 comprises 15 residues. Germline V gene sequence: CDR1 MGHDK, CDR2 SYGVNS. V lost 8 bases and J lost 2; bases outside the gene matches: 10. CDR3 sequence: CASASTIAGQETQYF. The CDR3 nucleotides read TGTGCCAGCGCGAGCACTATAGCGGGACAAGAGACCCAGTACTTC.

The CDR3 loop reads CASSSRTGSSYEQYF. The CDR3 region has the DNA TGTGCCAGCAGCTCCCGGACAGGGAGTTCCTACGAGCAGTACTTC. The genes are TRBV7-2 and TRBJ2-7, with 8 bases aligning to TRBD1. J lost 1 base, V lost 4 bases, and 6 bases had no gene match. CDR3 size: 15 residues. Germline lookup yields CDR1 SGHTA and CDR2 FQGNSA.

V usage is TRBV2 and J usage is TRBJ2-3; D unresolved. From germline, CDR1 is SNHLY and CDR2 FYNNEI. CDR3 size: 12 residues. The V end was cut by 4 bases, the J end by 5 bases, with 7 bases between. The DNA of the CDR3 is TGTGCCAGCAGTGTCTTGGGAGATACGCAGTATTTT. Its translation is CASSVLGDTQYF.

This clonotype showed up just a few times. At one of its ends the junction is not consistent with the germline gene, which may arise from a read error. The CDR3 DNA sequence: TGCGGAGGGAGCGGGGTACAGCGCATTTACAATGAGCAGTTCTTC. It translates to CGGSGVQRIYNEQFF. The rearrangement links TRBV27 to TRBJ2-1; 7 bases match TRBD2. This CDR3 has 15 residues. Germline V gives CDR1 MNHEY, CDR2 SMNVEV (reference sequence).

The gene calls are TRBV29-1 and TRBJ2-1, with D possibly TRBD1 on 6 matching bases. V dropped 6 bases and J dropped 0 bases, with 9 bases sitting between them. Germline-derived CDR1 and CDR2 are SQVTM and ANQGSEA. The CDR3 sequence is 13 residues long. The CDR3 spells CSVGQYSYNEQFF. CDR3 DNA sequence: TGCAGCGTCGGACAGTACTCCTACAATGAGCAGTTCTTC.

This clonotype appeared a few times. The chain joins TRBV11-2 to TRBJ1-6; D ambiguous. This CDR3 contains 12 residues. Trimming cost V 5 bases and J 6 bases, with 5 bases left between them. Per germline, CDR1 SGHAT and CDR2 FQNNGV. Here the CDR3 DNA reads TGTGCCAGCAGCGGACTTAATTCACCCCTCCACTTT. Amino acid sequence: CASSGLNSPLHF.

There are a few counts of this clonotype. The chain employs TRBV14 and TRBJ2-5, with no clear D. The CDR3 loop spans 12 amino acids. V lost 1 base and J lost 5, with 5 bases in between. From germline, CDR1 is SGHDN and CDR2 FVKESK. For the CDR3, the DNA is TGTGCCAGCAGCCAAGTGGCGGAGACCCAGTACTTC. As protein: CASSQVAETQYF.

This clonotype appeared a few times. This chain links TRBV5-1 with TRBJ1-5, with D maybe TRBD1 (5 bases). V lost 5 bases and J lost 4, with 16 bases in between. CDR3 length: 15 residues. Germline V lookup: CDR1 SGHRS, CDR2 YFSETQ. Written as DNA, the CDR3 is TGCGCCAGCAGTCCCTGGGACCCAGAGAATCAGCCCCAGCATTTT. Amino acids: CASSPWDPENQPQHF.